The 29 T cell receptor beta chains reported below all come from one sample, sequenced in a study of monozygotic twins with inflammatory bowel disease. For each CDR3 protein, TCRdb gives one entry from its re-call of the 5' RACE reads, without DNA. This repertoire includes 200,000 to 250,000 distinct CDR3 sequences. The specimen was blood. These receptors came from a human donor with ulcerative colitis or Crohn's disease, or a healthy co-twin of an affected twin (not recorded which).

CDR3 residues: CSASALAGGGHEQFF. The chain has TRBV20-1 and TRBJ2-1; checking the TCRdb D call of TRBD2 is not possible without DNA. The CDR3 runs to 15 residues. Germline assignment: CDR1 DFQATT and CDR2 SNEGSKA (reference sequence).

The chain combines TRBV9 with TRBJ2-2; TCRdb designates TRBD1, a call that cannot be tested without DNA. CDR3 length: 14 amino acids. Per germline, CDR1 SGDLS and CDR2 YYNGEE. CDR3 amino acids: CASSVGRSPGELFF.

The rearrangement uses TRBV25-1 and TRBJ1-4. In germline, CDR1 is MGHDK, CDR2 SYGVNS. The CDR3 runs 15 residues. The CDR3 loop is CASSEPRTSFGKLFF.

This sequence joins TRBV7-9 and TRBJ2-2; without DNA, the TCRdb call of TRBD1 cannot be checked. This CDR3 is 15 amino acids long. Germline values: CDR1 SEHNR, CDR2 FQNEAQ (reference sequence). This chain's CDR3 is CASSSGQPNTGELFF.

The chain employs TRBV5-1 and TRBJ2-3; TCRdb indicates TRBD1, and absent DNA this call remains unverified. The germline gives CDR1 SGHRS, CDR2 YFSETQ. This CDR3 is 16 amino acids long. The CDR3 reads CASNYQWGYSTDTQYF.

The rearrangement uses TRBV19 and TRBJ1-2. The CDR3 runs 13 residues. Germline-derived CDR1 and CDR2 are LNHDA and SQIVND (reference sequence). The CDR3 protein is CASSITSSYGYTF.

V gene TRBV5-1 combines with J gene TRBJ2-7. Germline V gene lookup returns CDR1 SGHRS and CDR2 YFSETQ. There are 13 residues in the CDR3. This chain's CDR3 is CASSISDVYEQYF. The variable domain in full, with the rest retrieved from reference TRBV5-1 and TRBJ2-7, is KAGVTQTPRYLIKTRGQQVTLSCSPISGHRSVSWYQQTPGQGLQFLFEYFSETQRNKGNFPGRFSGRQFSNSRSEMNVSTLELGDSALYLCASSISDVYEQYFGPGTRLTVT.

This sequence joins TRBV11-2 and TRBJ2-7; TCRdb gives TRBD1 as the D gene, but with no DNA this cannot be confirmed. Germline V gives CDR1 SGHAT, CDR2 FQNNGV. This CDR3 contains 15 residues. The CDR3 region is CASSLDGGVGYEQYF.

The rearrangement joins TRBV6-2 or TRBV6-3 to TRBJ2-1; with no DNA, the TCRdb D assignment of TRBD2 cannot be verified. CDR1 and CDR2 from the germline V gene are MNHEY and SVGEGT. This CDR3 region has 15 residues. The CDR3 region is CASSYGTGVGNEQFF.

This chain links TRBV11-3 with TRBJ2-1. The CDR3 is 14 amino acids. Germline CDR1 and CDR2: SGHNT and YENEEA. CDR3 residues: CASSRQGANNEQFF.

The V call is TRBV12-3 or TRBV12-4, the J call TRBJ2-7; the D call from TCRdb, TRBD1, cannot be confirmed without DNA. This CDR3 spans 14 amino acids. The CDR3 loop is CASSPWGGGGEQYF.

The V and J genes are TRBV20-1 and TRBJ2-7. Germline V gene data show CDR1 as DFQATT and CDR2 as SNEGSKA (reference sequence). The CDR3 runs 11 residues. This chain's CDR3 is CSARAFSEQYF.

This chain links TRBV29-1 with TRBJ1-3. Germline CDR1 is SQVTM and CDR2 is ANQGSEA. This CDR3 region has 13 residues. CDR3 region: CSVVQGAGNTIYF.

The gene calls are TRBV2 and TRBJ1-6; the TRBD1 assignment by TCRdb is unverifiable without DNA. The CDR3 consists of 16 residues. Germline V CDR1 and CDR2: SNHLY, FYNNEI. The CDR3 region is CASSKQGQNYNSPLHF.

The chain's CDR3 is CSAPTSGSGEQYF. The chain links TRBV20-1 to TRBJ2-7; TCRdb picks TRBD2, but there is no DNA to check that call. Germline V gene lookup returns CDR1 DFQATT and CDR2 SNEGSKA (reference sequence). CDR3 length: 13 amino acids.

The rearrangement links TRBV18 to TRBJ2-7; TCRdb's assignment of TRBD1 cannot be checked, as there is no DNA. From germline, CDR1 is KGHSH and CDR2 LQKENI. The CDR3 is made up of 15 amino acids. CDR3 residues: CASSDTRTASYEQYF. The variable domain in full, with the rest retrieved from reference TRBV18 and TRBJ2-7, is NAGVMQNPRHLVRRRGQEARLRCSPMKGHSHVYWYRQLPEEGLKFMVYLQKENIIDESGMPKERFSAEFPKEGPSILRIQQVVRGDSAAYFCASSDTRTASYEQYFGPGTRLTVT.

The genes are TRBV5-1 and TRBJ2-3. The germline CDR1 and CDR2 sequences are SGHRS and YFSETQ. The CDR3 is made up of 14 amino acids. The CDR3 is CASSLALLTDTQYF.

CDR3 sequence reads: CASSSPGTGDYGYTF. The chain joins TRBV28 to TRBJ1-2; the D call from TCRdb, TRBD1, cannot be confirmed without DNA. Germline CDR1 MDHEN, CDR2 SYDVKM. The CDR3 sequence is 15 residues long.

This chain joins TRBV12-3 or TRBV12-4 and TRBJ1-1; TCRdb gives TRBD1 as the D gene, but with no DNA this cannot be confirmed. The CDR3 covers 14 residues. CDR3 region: CASSFGQGATEAFF.

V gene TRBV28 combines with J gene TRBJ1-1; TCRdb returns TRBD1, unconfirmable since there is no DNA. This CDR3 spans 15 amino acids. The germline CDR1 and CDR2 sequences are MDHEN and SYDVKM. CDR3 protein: CASIPLGGRNTEAFF. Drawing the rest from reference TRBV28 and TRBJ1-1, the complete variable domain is DVKVTQSSRYLVKRTGEKVFLECVQDMDHENMFWYRQDPGLGLRLIYFSYDVKMKEKGDIPEGYSVSREKKERFSLILESASTNQTSMYLCASIPLGGRNTEAFFGQGTRLTVV.

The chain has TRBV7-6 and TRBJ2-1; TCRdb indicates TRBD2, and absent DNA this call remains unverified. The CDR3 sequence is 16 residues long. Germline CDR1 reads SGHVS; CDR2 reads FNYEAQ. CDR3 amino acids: CASSLRPTSGYNEQFF.

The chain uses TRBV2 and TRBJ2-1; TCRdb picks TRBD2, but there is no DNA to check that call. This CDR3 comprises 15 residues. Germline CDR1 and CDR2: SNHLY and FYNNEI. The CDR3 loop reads CASRPRAGGLGGQFF.

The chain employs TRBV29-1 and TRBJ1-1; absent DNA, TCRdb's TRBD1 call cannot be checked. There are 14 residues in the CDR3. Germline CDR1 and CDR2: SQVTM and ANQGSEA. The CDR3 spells CSGYAGTGRTEAFF.

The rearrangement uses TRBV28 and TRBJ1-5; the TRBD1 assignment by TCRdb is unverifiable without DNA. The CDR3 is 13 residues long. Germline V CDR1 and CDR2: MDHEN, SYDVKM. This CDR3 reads CASNPYRDQPQHF.

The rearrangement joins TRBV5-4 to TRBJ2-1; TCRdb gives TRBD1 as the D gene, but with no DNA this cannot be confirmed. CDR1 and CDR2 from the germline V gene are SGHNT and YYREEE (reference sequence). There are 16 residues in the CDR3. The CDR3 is CASSLDPGTGYNEQFF.

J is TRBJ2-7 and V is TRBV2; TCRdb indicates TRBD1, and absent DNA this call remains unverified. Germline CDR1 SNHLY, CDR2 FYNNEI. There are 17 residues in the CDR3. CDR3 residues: CASSEGPRTLVPREQYF.

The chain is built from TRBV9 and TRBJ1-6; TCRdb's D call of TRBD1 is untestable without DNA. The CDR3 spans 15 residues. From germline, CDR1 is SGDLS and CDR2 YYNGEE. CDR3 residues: CASSPFGQGVSPLHF.

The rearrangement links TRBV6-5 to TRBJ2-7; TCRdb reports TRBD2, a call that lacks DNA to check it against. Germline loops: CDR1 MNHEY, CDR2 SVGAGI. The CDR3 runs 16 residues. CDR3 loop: CASSYSGLAGTYEQYF.

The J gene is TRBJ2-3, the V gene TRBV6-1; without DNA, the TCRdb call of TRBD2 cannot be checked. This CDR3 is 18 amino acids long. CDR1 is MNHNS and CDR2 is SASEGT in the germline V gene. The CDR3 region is CASSATSGGPYLTDTQYF.